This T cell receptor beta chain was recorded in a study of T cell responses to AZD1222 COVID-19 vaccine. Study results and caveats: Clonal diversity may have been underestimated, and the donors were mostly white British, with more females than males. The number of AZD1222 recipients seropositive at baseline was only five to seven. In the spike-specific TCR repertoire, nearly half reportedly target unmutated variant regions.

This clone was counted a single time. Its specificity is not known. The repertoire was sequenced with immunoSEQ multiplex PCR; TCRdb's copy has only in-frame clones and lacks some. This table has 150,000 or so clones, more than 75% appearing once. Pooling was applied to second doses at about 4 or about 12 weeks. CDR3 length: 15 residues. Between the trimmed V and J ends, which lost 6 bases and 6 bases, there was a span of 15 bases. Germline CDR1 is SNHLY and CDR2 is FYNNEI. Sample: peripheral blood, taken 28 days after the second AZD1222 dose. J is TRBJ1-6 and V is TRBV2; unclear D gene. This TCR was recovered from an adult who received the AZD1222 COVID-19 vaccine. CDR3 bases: TGTGCCAGCAGCGTTCTTCCCGTCGGTAATTCACCCCTCCACTTT. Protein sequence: CASSVLPVGNSPLHF.